A selection of T cell receptor beta chains follows, all from one sample in a study of T cells after yellow fever vaccination. MiXCR, run by TCRdb on the 5' RACE reads, gives a single entry per CDR3 protein. There are a few hundred thousand distinct CDR3 sequences in the sample; around 4.5% occur only once, and roughly 21% lies in the top ten. Source: PBMCs, taken 15 days after the yellow fever booster vaccination. Receptor source: a man aged 18 to 29 who received the YFV17D yellow fever vaccine. The CDR3 runs from the conserved cysteine through the conserved F or W. The D gene is left open where the match is weak. The size field is filled for only some rows; it gives once, few, many or a size class.

d_gene | j_gene | abundance | v_gene | CDR3nt | CDR3aa
. | TRBJ2-1 | many | TRBV6-5 | TGTGCCAGCAGTTACTTGGGGCCGCTTGATGAGCAGTTCTTC | CASSYLGPLDEQFF
. | TRBJ1-3 | few | TRBV7-2 | TGTGCCAGCAGCTTAGCGCGTGTCTCTGGAAACACCATATATTTT | CASSLARVSGNTIYF
TRBD1 | TRBJ1-2 | few | TRBV9 | TGTGCCAGCAGCACATCGACAGGGGTATATGGCTACACCTTC | CASSTSTGVYGYTF
. | TRBJ2-3 | many | TRBV7-9 | TGTGCCAGCAGCTTCGGACTACACCAGGGACCTAGCACAGATACGCAGTATTTT | CASSFGLHQGPSTDTQYF
TRBD1 | TRBJ2-2 | many | TRBV4-3 | TGCGCCAGCAGCCAAGACCGTCGACAGGGGCTGAACACCGGGGAGCTGTTTTTT | CASSQDRRQGLNTGELFF
. | TRBJ2-7 | . | TRBV7-2 | TGTGCCAGCAGCATCTACATGGGTACCTACGAGCAGTACTTC | CASSIYMGTYEQYF
. | TRBJ2-7 | many | TRBV5-1 | TGCGCCAGCAGCCGCAGGGTGGGGGCGAGCCACGAGCAGTACTTC | CASSRRVGASHEQYF
. | TRBJ2-5 | many | TRBV15 | TGTGCCACCAGCAGAGAAGGAAGCAGGGAGGAGGAGACCCAGTACTTC | CATSREGSREEETQYF
. | TRBJ2-1 | . | TRBV12-3/TRBV12-4 | TGTGCCAGCAGATCCCGCAATGAGCAGTTCTTC | CASRSRNEQFF
. | TRBJ1-5 | few | TRBV3-1 | TGTGCCAGCAGCCAAGATCTGCCGGGTTGGACTAGCAATCAGCCCCAGCATTTT | CASSQDLPGWTSNQPQHF
. | TRBJ2-5 | many | TRBV7-8 | TGTGCCAGCAGTTCGGGGCGCAAAGAGACCCAGTACTTC | CASSSGRKETQYF
. | TRBJ2-1 | . | TRBV7-8 | TGTGCCAGCAGCTTAACAAGACTGAATGAGCAGTTCTTC | CASSLTRLNEQFF
. | TRBJ2-3 | few | TRBV7-9 | TGTGCCAGCAGCTTAGTTACCCCAGATACGCAGTATTTT | CASSLVTPDTQYF
. | TRBJ2-6 | . | TRBV11-1 | TGTGCCAGCAGCTTCATTACGAGGGGAGGTGGCTCTGGGGCCAACGTCCTGACTTTC | CASSFITRGGGSGANVLTF
TRBD2 | TRBJ2-7 | . | TRBV25-1 | TGTGCCAGCATGCGAGCGGGGGGCACCTACGAGCAGTACTTC | CASMRAGGTYEQYF
. | TRBJ1-2 | . | TRBV12-3/TRBV12-4 | TGTGCCAGCAGTTTCGGGACTCGCTATGGCTACACCTTC | CASSFGTRYGYTF
TRBD2 | TRBJ2-3 | . | TRBV5-1 | TGCGCCAGCAGCCCGGGACTAGCGGGTTGGGCAGATACGCAGTATTTT | CASSPGLAGWADTQYF
TRBD1 | TRBJ1-1 | . | TRBV7-2 | TGTGCCAGCAGCTTATCGGGACAGGGATCCACTGAAGCTTTCTTT | CASSLSGQGSTEAFF
. | TRBJ2-1 | . | TRBV30 | TGTGCCGGGGAGAGGAACAGGTACAATGAGCAGTTCTTC | CAGERNRYNEQFF
. | TRBJ1-4 | few | TRBV10-3 | TGTGCCATCAGTGACTGGCAGAGTAATGAAAAACTGTTTTTT | CAISDWQSNEKLFF
TRBD2 | TRBJ2-7 | . | TRBV10-3 | TGTGCCATCAGCGAGGGACTAGCGACGACCTACGAGCAGTACTTC | CAISEGLATTYEQYF
. | TRBJ1-1 | many | TRBV20-1 | TGCAGTGCTCCGTCCTTAATGAACACTGAAGCTTTCTTT | CSAPSLMNTEAFF
TRBD1 | TRBJ2-7 | . | TRBV20-1 | TGCAGTGCGGGACAGATTGCCTACGAGCAGTACTTC | CSAGQIAYEQYF
. | TRBJ2-1 | many | TRBV7-7 | TGTGCCAGCAGCCCGCCGTCCGAGTGGAATGAGCAGTTCTTC | CASSPPSEWNEQFF
. | TRBJ2-5 | many | TRBV4-2 | TGTGCCAGCAGCCAAGGGTCGGCGGGGGAGACCCAGTACTTC | CASSQGSAGETQYF
. | TRBJ1-1 | . | TRBV29-1 | TGCAGAGGCTTGGAATGGTCTGAAGCTTTCTTT | CRGLEWSEAFF
. | TRBJ1-4 | few | TRBV4-3 | TGCGCCAGCAGCCAAAGCGCCGGGAGAGGAACTAATGAAAAACTGTTTTTT | CASSQSAGRGTNEKLFF
. | TRBJ1-4 | . | TRBV29-1 | TGCAGCGTTTTTGGGACTAATGAAAAACTGTTTTTT | CSVFGTNEKLFF
TRBD1 | TRBJ2-5 | . | TRBV5-5 | TGTGCCAGCAGCGATAGACAGGGGCTCCAAGAGACCCAGTACTTC | CASSDRQGLQETQYF
TRBD1 | TRBJ2-2 | few | TRBV12-3/TRBV12-4 | TGTGCCAGCAGTCCGAGACAGGGGGCTCTGGGCACCGGGGAGCTGTTTTTT | CASSPRQGALGTGELFF
. | TRBJ2-5 | many | TRBV7-2 | TGTGCCAGCAGCTGGACCATCCAAGAGACCCAGTACTTC | CASSWTIQETQYF
. | TRBJ2-5 | many | TRBV27 | TGTGCCAGCAGTTTGGGTCCAGGAGCTAGCGTGCAGACCCAGTACTTC | CASSLGPGASVQTQYF
. | TRBJ2-5 | many | TRBV4-2 | TGTGCCAGCAGCCAAGATGGGAGGACCCAGTACTTC | CASSQDGRTQYF
. | TRBJ2-7 | many | TRBV30 | TGTGCCTGGTACCCGAGGGGCGGCTACGAGCAGTACTTC | CAWYPRGGYEQYF
. | TRBJ1-3 | many | TRBV5-4 | TGTGCCAGCAGCCGCGGGACATTAGGAAACACCATATATTTT | CASSRGTLGNTIYF